This T cell receptor beta chain was captured by sequencing in a study of blood T cell repertoires in COVID-19. Up to 2 weeks before entering the study, exposed participants had met a COVID-19 case. Sequencing was performed with immunoSEQ multiplex PCR; in TCRdb, only in-frame clones are kept and a portion is missing. The table lists hundreds of thousands of clones, nearly 90% of them singletons. This clone was detected a few times. The germline V gene encodes CDR1 SGHDT and CDR2 YYEEEE. V was shortened by 4 bases and J by 7 bases, with 15 bases between the two germline ends. The CDR3 runs 15 residues.

The chain uses TRBV5-6 and TRBJ1-6, with D possibly TRBD1 on 6 matching bases. The specimen was PBMCs or T cells enriched from blood (not recorded which). This clonotype was obtained from a woman aged 45-65 years who had been exposed to COVID-19. CDR3 DNA sequence: TGTGCCAGCAGCCTGAACAGGGTTCGGAATTCACCCCTCCACTTT. Amino acid sequence: CASSLNRVRNSPLHF.